These 10 T cell receptor beta chains share one sample of origin, sequenced in a study of CD8+CD57+ T cells in acquired aplastic anemia. All sequencing subjects had displayed CD8+CD57+ cell expansion on flow cytometry. Genomic DNA provided the template from which TCR beta VDJ and CDR3 profiles were obtained. TCRdb re-derived calls from the reads in MiXCR, one entry per CDR3 protein. Of 190,000 or so distinct CDR3 sequences in the sample, approximately 48% were seen once. The material sequenced was sorted CD4+, CD8+, or CD8+CD57+ T cells (not recorded which) from PBMCs. These receptors originate from a human donor with aplastic anemia.

The chain's CDR3 is CASSTRAPETRRNYGYTF. CDR3 bases: TGTGCCAGCAGTACCCGGGCGCCGGAAACGCGTCGAAACTATGGCTACACCTTC. The rearrangement joins TRBV27 to TRBJ1-2; no definite D call. The CDR3 length is 18 residues. Germline CDR1 is MNHEY and CDR2 is SMNVEV (reference sequence). V lost 5 bases to trimming and J lost 2 bases, with 24 bases between them.

This chain links TRBV19 with TRBJ2-7, with D tentatively TRBD1 or TRBD2 (5 bases each). The CDR3 contains 15 residues. CDR1 and CDR2 from the germline V gene are LNHDA and SQIVND (reference sequence). Trimming pared 9 bases from V and 1 base from J, leaving 19 bases between. The CDR3 protein is CASSRAGAESYEQYF. As DNA, the CDR3 is TGTGCCAGCAGCAGGGCGGGTGCGGAATCCTACGAGCAGTACTTC.

The chain couples TRBV30 to TRBJ2-7, with 9 nucleotides matching TRBD1. CDR1 is GTSNPN, CDR2 SVGIG, per germline (reference sequence). The length of the CDR3 is 13 residues. V dropped 7 bases and J dropped 0; count of bases not matched to a gene: 4. The DNA of the CDR3 is TGTGCCTCGGACAGGGGAAGCTCCTACGAGCAGTACTTC. Translating gives CASDRGSSYEQYF.

The chain uses TRBV29-1 and TRBJ2-3, with a tentative D call TRBD1 (5 bases). The CDR3 extends over 10 amino acids. Germline V CDR1 and CDR2: SQVTM, ANQGSEA. Trimming took off 8 bases at V and 7 bases at J, with 10 bases between the two ends. CDR3 region: CSLGDNTQYF. In nucleotides, the CDR3 is TGCAGCTTAGGGGATAATACGCAGTATTTT.

A word on this clonotype: Being one base from a much bigger clone, this may be a read error. The J gene is TRBJ2-1, the V gene TRBV11-3; 9 nucleotides line up with TRBD2. Germline V CDR1 and CDR2: SGHNT, YENEEA. The V segment lost 2 bases and the J segment 9 bases; nucleotides outside the gene matches: 5. This CDR3 contains 14 residues. This CDR3 reads CASSLSGGNSEQFF. The CDR3 nucleotides read TGTGCCAGCAGCTTAAGCGGGGGGAACAGTGAGCAGTTCTTC.

The chain has TRBV29-1 and TRBJ2-7; the match to TRBD1 covers 9 bases. The CDR3 length is 14 residues. V was clipped by 2 bases and J by 4 bases; unmatched bases: 6. Germline V gene sequence: CDR1 SQVTM, CDR2 ANQGSEA. The CDR3 DNA follows: TGCAGCGTTGAACTATCGGACAGGGGATACGAGCAGTACTTC. Protein product: CSVELSDRGYEQYF.

This clonotype appeared once. CDR3 nucleotide sequence: TGCGCCAGCAGCTCACGCCTGGACTACGAGCAGTACTTC. It yields the protein CASSSRLDYEQYF. The chain uses TRBV5-1 and TRBJ2-7, with no clear D. There are 13 residues in the CDR3. CDR1 is SGHRS and CDR2 is YFSETQ in the germline V gene. V was pared by 3 bases and J by 3 bases, with 10 bases between.

About this clonotype: Because it lacks the conserved phenylalanine or tryptophan at the end, this CDR3 is likely a read error. The CDR3 region has the DNA TGCAGTGCCCCGGTACAGGGGAACACTGACGCTTTCCTT. Its protein is CSAPVQGNTDAFL. The V and J genes are TRBV20-1 and TRBJ1-1; 7 bases map to TRBD1. The CDR3 extends over 13 amino acids. Per germline, CDR1 DFQATT and CDR2 SNEGSKA (reference sequence).

This rearrangement joins TRBV25-1 to TRBJ2-7, with TRBD2 matching 9 bases. Trimming took 5 bases from V and 5 from J; bases not matched to a gene: 7. CDR3 length: 14 residues. Germline lookup yields CDR1 MGHDK and CDR2 SYGVNS. Written as DNA, the CDR3 is TGTGCCAGCAGTAGGCGGGAGGGAGTCAACGAGCAGTACTTC. Amino acids: CASSRREGVNEQYF.

Regarding this clonotype: This may be a read error, as it is one base from a much larger clone. This chain uses TRBV6-1 with TRBJ2-5; TRBD2 matches 16 bases. J gave up 2 bases and V 6 bases, and 6 bases lay outside the gene matches. Germline values: CDR1 MNHNS, CDR2 SASEGT. CDR3 length equals 17 residues. As DNA, the CDR3 is TGTGCCAGCAGGGGACTAGCGGGGGGGGAAACACAAGAGACCCAGTACTTC. Translation gives CASRGLAGGETQETQYF.